These 3 T cell receptor beta chains originate from one sample sequenced in a study of blood T cell repertoires in COVID-19. Produced via immunoSEQ multiplex PCR; TCRdb's table is partial and in-frame only. The sample has over 200,000 clones, 75% to 90% seen once. Sequencing was done on a sample of peripheral blood. The receptor set was obtained from a human donor in a cohort sampled during active COVID-19.

The chain couples TRBV4-3 to TRBJ2-7; D unclear. From germline, CDR1 is LGHNA and CDR2 YSLEER. The V end was cut by 0 bases, the J end by 3 bases, with 12 bases between. The CDR3 is made up of 15 amino acids. CDR3 DNA: TGCGCCAGCAGCCAAGAGGGCAATCGTTACTACGAGCAGTACTTC. Translated: CASSQEGNRYYEQYF.

This chain links TRBV5-5 with TRBJ1-2; unclear D gene. CDR1 is SGHKS and CDR2 is YYEKEE in the germline V gene (reference sequence). CDR3 length equals 11 residues. The V and J ends lost 0 bases and 8 bases respectively, with 5 bases between them. The CDR3 loop reads CASSLAFGYTF. DNA for the CDR3: TGTGCCAGCAGCTTGGCCTTCGGCTACACCTTC.

The chain combines TRBV3-1 (or the pseudogene TRBV3-2) with TRBJ2-7; D perhaps matches TRBD2 (6 bases). Germline assignment: CDR1 LGHDT and CDR2 YNNKEL (reference sequence). Trimming removed 2 bases from V and 6 bases from J, with 17 bases in between. The CDR3 runs 15 residues. CDR3 sequence: CASSQLGTPGSEQYF. CDR3 sequence (DNA): TGTGCCAGCAGCCAACTAGGGACCCCCGGGAGCGAGCAGTACTTC.